This is a list of T cell receptor beta chains from one sample in a study of neurological immune-mediated disorders. TCRdb fed the 5' RACE reads into MiXCR, producing one record per CDR3 protein. The data hold under 130,000 distinct CDR3 sequences, with 11% observed a single time. Sequenced material: PBMCs. These receptors all come from a female donor with HTLV-1-associated myelopathy (HAM/TSP). Both conserved end residues are part of each CDR3. D genes are given only for firm matches. The size of a clone is reported for some rows only, either as once, few or many, or as a class for expanded clones.

DNA: TGCGCCAGCAGCCAAGTACGGGCAGGCCAGGACATTCAGTACTTC; CDR3: CASSQVRAGQDIQYF; V: TRBV4-1; length: 15; J: TRBJ2-4; D: NA; size: many
DNA: TGTGCCAGCACCCCGTTTGGAGGATCGAACACCGGGGAGCTGTTTTTT; CDR3: CASTPFGGSNTGELFF; V: TRBV12-3/TRBV12-4; length: 16; J: TRBJ2-2; D: NA; size: many
DNA: TGTGCCATCGAATCTGGAACCCAGTACTTC; CDR3: CAIESGTQYF; V: TRBV10-3; length: 10; J: TRBJ2-5; D: NA; size: many
DNA: TGCGCCAGCAGCTATGGGTACAGCACAGATACGCAGTATTTT; CDR3: CASSYGYSTDTQYF; V: TRBV5-1; length: 14; J: TRBJ2-3; D: NA; size: NA
DNA: TGCAGTGCTAGACAGGACAGGCAAGAGACCCAGTACTTC; CDR3: CSARQDRQETQYF; V: TRBV20-1; length: 13; J: TRBJ2-5; D: TRBD1; size: many
DNA: TGTGCCAGCAGCGTCCGGGACAGGGCGTATCGTGGCTACACCTTC; CDR3: CASSVRDRAYRGYTF; V: TRBV7-9; length: 15; J: TRBJ1-2; D: TRBD1; size: many
DNA: TGCAGTGCAAGGGGGAACACTGAAGCTTTCTTT; CDR3: CSARGNTEAFF; V: TRBV20-1; length: 11; J: TRBJ1-1; D: NA; size: many
DNA: TGCAGTGCTAGGGACCCACAGGGGCACACTGAAGCTTTCTTT; CDR3: CSARDPQGHTEAFF; V: TRBV20-1; length: 14; J: TRBJ1-1; D: TRBD1; size: many
DNA: TGCAACCTGGAGGACACTGAAGCTTTCTTT; CDR3: CNLEDTEAFF; V: TRBV20-1; length: 10; J: TRBJ1-1; D: NA; size: many
DNA: TGCAGTGTAGGAGTTGGGGGGGATACGCAGTATTTT; CDR3: CSVGVGGDTQYF; V: TRBV20-1; length: 12; J: TRBJ2-3; D: NA; size: many
DNA: TGTGCCAGCAGCTTACTGGGCCAGACCACAGATACGCAGTATTTT; CDR3: CASSLLGQTTDTQYF; V: TRBV7-3; length: 15; J: TRBJ2-3; D: NA; size: many
DNA: TGCAGCGTGCTTAGCCTAGGGAAGTCCACTGAAGCTTTCTTT; CDR3: CSVLSLGKSTEAFF; V: TRBV29-1; length: 14; J: TRBJ1-1; D: NA; size: NA